Listed below are T cell receptor beta chains from one sample, sequenced in a study of cytomegalovirus exposure and HLA in healthy donors. TCRdb's table, derived via immunoSEQ multiplex PCR, lists solely in-frame clones and lacks some. The table has 100,000 to 150,000 clones, less than 85% seen once; the top ten hold around 4.2%. The sequenced material came from PBMCs. The receptor set was obtained from a woman in her thirties or forties in good health and CMV-seronegative. Both conserved end residues are part of each CDR3. A D gene is named only where the DNA matches it firmly. Size is omitted from some rows. Given values are once, few, many or a class for expanded clones.

j_call: TRBJ1-2
d_call: TRBD1
clone_size: -
v_call: TRBV5-6
cdr3_aa: CASSWDRTEGYTF
cdr3_nt: TGTGCCAGCAGCTGGGACAGAACGGAGGGCTACACCTTC

j_call: TRBJ2-5
d_call: TRBD2
clone_size: -
v_call: TRBV7-6
cdr3_aa: CASSLAASGGETQYF
cdr3_nt: TGTGCCAGCAGCTTAGCGGCTAGCGGGGGAGAGACCCAGTACTTC

j_call: TRBJ2-3
d_call: TRBD1
clone_size: -
v_call: TRBV27
cdr3_aa: CASSLRGPPDTQYF
cdr3_nt: TGTGCCAGCAGTTTAAGGGGGCCCCCAGATACGCAGTATTTT

j_call: TRBJ2-2
d_call: TRBD1
clone_size: -
v_call: TRBV4-1
cdr3_aa: CASSQVPPGGGTGELFF
cdr3_nt: TGCGCCAGCAGCCAAGTCCCTCCAGGGGGTGGGACCGGGGAGCTGTTTTTT

j_call: TRBJ2-5
d_call: -
clone_size: -
v_call: TRBV18
cdr3_aa: CASSPNRGFEETQYF
cdr3_nt: TGTGCCAGCTCACCGAACAGAGGGTTTGAGGAGACCCAGTACTTC

j_call: TRBJ1-1
d_call: -
clone_size: -
v_call: TRBV18
cdr3_aa: CASSPVWPSGANTEAFF
cdr3_nt: TGTGCCAGCTCACCAGTTTGGCCTTCGGGTGCGAACACTGAAGCTTTCTTT

j_call: TRBJ1-3
d_call: -
clone_size: few
v_call: TRBV6-6
cdr3_aa: CASNRVQGNTIYF
cdr3_nt: TGTGCCAGCAACAGGGTTCAAGGAAACACCATATATTTT

j_call: TRBJ2-3
d_call: TRBD2
clone_size: -
v_call: TRBV6-4
cdr3_aa: CASSDEASGGADTQYF
cdr3_nt: TGTGCCAGCAGTGACGAGGCTAGCGGGGGGGCAGATACGCAGTATTTT

j_call: TRBJ1-1
d_call: -
clone_size: -
v_call: TRBV18
cdr3_aa: CASSPLPGNELAFF
cdr3_nt: TGTGCCAGCTCACCACTCCCAGGGAATGAATTGGCTTTCTTT

j_call: TRBJ1-4
d_call: -
clone_size: -
v_call: TRBV10-3
cdr3_aa: CATSPRQDSNEKLFF
cdr3_nt: TGTGCCACCAGCCCAAGACAGGACAGTAATGAAAAACTGTTTTTT

j_call: TRBJ2-1
d_call: TRBD2
clone_size: -
v_call: TRBV5-1
cdr3_aa: CASSIGLAGVESNEQFF
cdr3_nt: TGCGCCAGCAGCATCGGACTAGCGGGAGTAGAAAGCAATGAGCAGTTCTTC

j_call: TRBJ2-5
d_call: -
clone_size: -
v_call: TRBV6-5
cdr3_aa: CASSPGPPGQETQYF
cdr3_nt: TGTGCCAGCAGCCCCGGGCCTCCCGGACAGGAGACCCAGTACTTC

j_call: TRBJ2-7
d_call: TRBD2
clone_size: -
v_call: TRBV10-3
cdr3_aa: CAISVGTSSYEQYF
cdr3_nt: TGTGCCATCAGTGTGGGGACTAGCTCCTACGAGCAGTACTTC

j_call: TRBJ2-1
d_call: -
clone_size: -
v_call: TRBV11-2
cdr3_aa: CASSLAGNEQFF
cdr3_nt: TGTGCCAGCAGCTTAGCGGGGAATGAGCAGTTCTTC

j_call: TRBJ2-7
d_call: TRBD2
clone_size: -
v_call: TRBV7-2
cdr3_aa: CASSPPEGLAGVGEQYF
cdr3_nt: TGTGCCAGCAGCCCACCGGAGGGACTAGCGGGAGTTGGGGAGCAGTACTTC

j_call: TRBJ2-1
d_call: -
clone_size: -
v_call: TRBV18
cdr3_aa: CASSPNHHSEQFF
cdr3_nt: TGTGCCAGCTCCCCTAACCATCACAGCGAGCAGTTCTTC

j_call: TRBJ1-1
d_call: TRBD1
clone_size: -
v_call: TRBV6-5
cdr3_aa: CASSAQGAQTEAFF
cdr3_nt: TGTGCCAGCAGTGCACAGGGGGCGCAGACTGAAGCTTTCTTT

j_call: TRBJ1-2
d_call: TRBD1
clone_size: -
v_call: TRBV29-1
cdr3_aa: CSVDREGYGYTF
cdr3_nt: TGCAGCGTGGACAGGGAGGGCTATGGCTACACCTTC

j_call: TRBJ2-7
d_call: TRBD1
clone_size: -
v_call: TRBV7-9
cdr3_aa: CASSPLDRATYEQYF
cdr3_nt: TGTGCCAGCAGCCCCCTCGACAGGGCCACCTACGAGCAGTACTTC

j_call: TRBJ1-5
d_call: TRBD1
clone_size: few
v_call: TRBV5-1
cdr3_aa: CASSLEGTGVNQPQHF
cdr3_nt: TGCGCCAGCAGCTTGGAAGGGACAGGGGTTAATCAGCCCCAGCATTTT

j_call: TRBJ1-5
d_call: -
clone_size: -
v_call: TRBV28
cdr3_aa: CASSSGTSRGPQHF
cdr3_nt: TGTGCCAGCAGTTCAGGGACGTCCAGGGGTCCCCAGCATTTT

j_call: TRBJ2-7
d_call: TRBD1
clone_size: -
v_call: TRBV2
cdr3_aa: CASSDSPGQTYEQYF
cdr3_nt: TGTGCCAGCAGTGATTCCCCGGGACAGACCTACGAGCAGTACTTC

j_call: TRBJ1-5
d_call: TRBD1
clone_size: -
v_call: TRBV28
cdr3_aa: CASSVYRGSSQPQHF
cdr3_nt: TGTGCCAGCAGTGTATACAGGGGTTCAAGTCAGCCCCAGCATTTT

j_call: TRBJ2-1
d_call: TRBD2
clone_size: few
v_call: TRBV6-5
cdr3_aa: CASRGLAAGYNEQFF
cdr3_nt: TGTGCCAGCAGGGGACTAGCGGCAGGTTACAATGAGCAGTTCTTC